Here is one T cell receptor beta chain with its context. This clone appeared a single time. It has no known antigen specificity. No much larger clone is present one base from it, and per-base qualities are unavailable. This sample's time point label indicates: sample from adult after SARS-CoV-2 infection, after symptom onset. Two convalescent COVID-19 patients, sampled after symptom onset from adults with prior SARS-CoV-2 infection, were also TCR-sequenced for comparison. The CDR3 regions of human TCRbeta chains were analyzed by immunosequencing. For the original study's pipeline: TCRs in the repertoires were compared against a reference library of SARS-CoV-2-specific TCRs that had been generated with the MIRA antigen-specificity platform. Breadth was defined as the fraction of unique TCRs that were SARS-CoV-2-associated, and depth was defined as the fraction of total T cells that were SARS-CoV-2-associated. Each spike-specific TCR was assigned to its reactive spike region and to a CD4 or CD8 class using the MIRA data. Log10-transformed breadth and depth values were compared by one-way ANOVA with Sidak's multiple comparisons tests. TCRdb took over this immuneACCESS table, retaining in-frame rearrangements with V and J assigned. Such tables are incomplete; in checked studies, under half of the missing clones stem from an unresolved V gene, and the remainder is unexplained. V and J calls and clone size are those listed in that table; D and trimming were worked out from the DNA. For this sample there are 110,000 to 150,000 clones; 85% to 95% appear just once. The ten largest clonotypes hold roughly an eighth of the sample.

CDR1 and CDR2, looked up from the germline V gene, are SGHTA and FQGNSA. From the cysteine up to the phenylalanine, the CDR3 has a length of 13 residues. The CDR3 DNA has 39 bases and is translated from base 1. Trimming at the junction amounts to 3 bases on V and 7 bases on J, and the germline ends lie 10 bases apart. This specimen belongs to a study of T cell responses to AZD1222 COVID-19 vaccine (dated by TCRdb to the early 2020s). For context, the study as a whole: A total of under 250 trial participants underwent TCR sequencing, of whom 207 had received two doses of AZD1222 and about 25 had received two doses of the MenACWY control vaccine. Trial participants were enrolled by age into subgroups of 18-55, 56-69 and 70-plus years, and about 150, 27 and 61 TCR-sequenced participants, respectively, were included in these subgroups. The full study reports these points: Spike-specific TCR breadth and depth rose significantly after two AZD1222 doses compared with day 0 and with MenACWY recipients. Conclusions about previously exposed vaccinees were limited because only six AZD1222 recipients were SARS-CoV-2 seropositive at baseline. The 56-69-year group was small, and its depth increase did not reach significance, likely because of low power. The whole spike protein was spanned by vaccine-associated CD4 TCRs, and dominant responses were seen in regions 160-218 and 743-854. Reportedly, close to half of the unique spike-specific TCRs recognized epitopes lying outside the regions that are mutated in the B.1.351 and B.1.1.7 variants. Participants were mostly white British and included more females than males, and it was suggested by the authors that clonal diversity may have been underestimated. No day 14 peak-response samples were available, so repertoires were characterized only after the peak T cell response.

This receptor was taken from an adult who had recovered from COVID-19. The chain links TRBV7-2 with TRBJ2-4; the D gene is perhaps TRBD1 or TRBD2, each of them matching over 5 bases. The specimen comprised peripheral blood, sampled after recovery from COVID-19. The CDR3 reads CASSLQGGNIQYF. Read as DNA, the sequence is TGTGCCAGCAGCTTGCAGGGCGGGAACATTCAGTACTTC. When the CDR3 is completed using the reference TRBV7-2 and TRBJ2-4 genes on either side, the full variable domain is GAGVSQSPSNKVTEKGKDVELRCDPISGHTALYWYRQSLGQGLEFLIYFQGNSAPDKSGLPSDRFSAERTGGSVSTLTIQRTQQEDSAVYLCASSLQGGNIQYFGAGTRLSVL.